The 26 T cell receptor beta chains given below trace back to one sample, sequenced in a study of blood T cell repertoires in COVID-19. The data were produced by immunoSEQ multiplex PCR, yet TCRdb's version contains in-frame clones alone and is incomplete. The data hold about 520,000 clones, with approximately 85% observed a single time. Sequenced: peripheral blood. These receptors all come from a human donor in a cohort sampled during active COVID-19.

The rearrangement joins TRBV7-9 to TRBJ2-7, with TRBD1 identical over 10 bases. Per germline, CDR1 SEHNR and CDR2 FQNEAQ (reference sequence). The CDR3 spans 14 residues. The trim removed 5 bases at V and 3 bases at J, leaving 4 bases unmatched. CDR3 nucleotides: TGTGCCAGCAGCCGGGACAGGGGTATCTACGAGCAGTACTTC. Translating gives CASSRDRGIYEQYF. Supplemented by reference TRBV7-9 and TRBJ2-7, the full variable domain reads DTGVSQNPRHKITKRGQNVTFRCDPISEHNRLYWYRQTLGQGPEFLTYFQNEAQLEKSRLLSDRFSAERPKGSFSTLEIQRTEQGDSAMYLCASSRDRGIYEQYFGPGTRLTVT.

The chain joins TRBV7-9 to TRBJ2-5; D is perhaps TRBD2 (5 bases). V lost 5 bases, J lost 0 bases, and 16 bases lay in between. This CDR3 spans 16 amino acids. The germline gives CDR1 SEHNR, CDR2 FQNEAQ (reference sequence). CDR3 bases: TGTGCCAGCAGCCCCAGGACTCTACAGTACCAAGAGACCCAGTACTTC. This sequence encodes CASSPRTLQYQETQYF.

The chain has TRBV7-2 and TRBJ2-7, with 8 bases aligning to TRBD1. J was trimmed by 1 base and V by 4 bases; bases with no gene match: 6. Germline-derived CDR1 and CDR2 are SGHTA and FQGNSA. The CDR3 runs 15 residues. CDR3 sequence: CASSWGDRGSYEQYF. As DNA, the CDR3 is TGTGCCAGCAGCTGGGGAGACAGGGGTTCCTACGAGCAGTACTTC. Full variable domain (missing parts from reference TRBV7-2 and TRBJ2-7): GAGVSQSPSNKVTEKGKDVELRCDPISGHTALYWYRQSLGQGLEFLIYFQGNSAPDKSGLPSDRFSAERTGGSVSTLTIQRTQQEDSAVYLCASSWGDRGSYEQYFGPGTRLTVT.

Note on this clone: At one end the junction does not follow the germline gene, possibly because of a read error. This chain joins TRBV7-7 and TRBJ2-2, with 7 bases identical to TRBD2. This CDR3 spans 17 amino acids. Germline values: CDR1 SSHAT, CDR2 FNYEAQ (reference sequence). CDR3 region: CASSLQAGAGSTGELFF. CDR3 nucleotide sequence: TGTGCTAGCAGCCTACAGGCGGGAGCGGGGAGCACCGGGGAGCTGTTTTTT.

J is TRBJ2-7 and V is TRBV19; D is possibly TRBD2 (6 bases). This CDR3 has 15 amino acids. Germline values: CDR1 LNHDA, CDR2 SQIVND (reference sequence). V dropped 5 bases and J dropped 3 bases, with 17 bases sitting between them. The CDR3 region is CASSLRDGWNYEQYF. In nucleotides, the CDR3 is TGTGCCAGTAGTTTGCGGGACGGGTGGAACTACGAGCAGTACTTC.

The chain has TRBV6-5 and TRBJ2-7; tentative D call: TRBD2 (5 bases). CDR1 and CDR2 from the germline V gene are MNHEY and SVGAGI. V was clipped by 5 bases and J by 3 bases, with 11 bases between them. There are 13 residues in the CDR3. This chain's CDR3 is CASSPSGDYEQYF. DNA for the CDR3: TGTGCCAGCAGTCCCAGCGGAGACTACGAGCAGTACTTC.

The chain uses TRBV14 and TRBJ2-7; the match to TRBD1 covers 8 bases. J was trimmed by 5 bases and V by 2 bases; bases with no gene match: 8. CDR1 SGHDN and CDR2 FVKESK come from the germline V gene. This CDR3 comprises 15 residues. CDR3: CASSQLDRAVDEQYF. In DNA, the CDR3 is TGTGCCAGCAGCCAATTGGACAGGGCCGTTGACGAGCAGTACTTC.

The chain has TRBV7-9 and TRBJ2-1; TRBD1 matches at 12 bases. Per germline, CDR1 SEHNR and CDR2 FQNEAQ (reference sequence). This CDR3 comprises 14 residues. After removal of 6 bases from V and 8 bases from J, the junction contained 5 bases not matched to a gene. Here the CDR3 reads CASRPGTGGYEQFF. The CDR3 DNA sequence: TGTGCCAGCAGACCCGGGACAGGGGGCTATGAGCAGTTCTTC.

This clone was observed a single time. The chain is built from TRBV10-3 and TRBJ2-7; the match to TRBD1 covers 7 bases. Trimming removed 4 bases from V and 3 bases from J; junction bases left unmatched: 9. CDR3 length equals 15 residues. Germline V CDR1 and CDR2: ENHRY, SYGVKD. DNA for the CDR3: TGTGCCATCAGTGTAAGGGACAGCGCCGGCTACGAGCAGTACTTC. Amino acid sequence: CAISVRDSAGYEQYF.

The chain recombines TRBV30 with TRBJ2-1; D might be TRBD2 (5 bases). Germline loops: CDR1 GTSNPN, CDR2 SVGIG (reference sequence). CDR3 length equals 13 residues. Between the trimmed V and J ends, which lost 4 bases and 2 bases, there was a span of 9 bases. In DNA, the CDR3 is TGTGCCTGGACCGGAGGCCCCTACAATGAGCAGTTCTTC. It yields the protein CAWTGGPYNEQFF.

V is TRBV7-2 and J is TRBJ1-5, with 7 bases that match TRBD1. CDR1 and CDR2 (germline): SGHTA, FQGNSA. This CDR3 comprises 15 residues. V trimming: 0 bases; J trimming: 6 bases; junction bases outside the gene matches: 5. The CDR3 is CASSLARGMGQPQHF. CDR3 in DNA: TGTGCCAGCAGCTTAGCCAGGGGGATGGGTCAGCCCCAGCATTTT.

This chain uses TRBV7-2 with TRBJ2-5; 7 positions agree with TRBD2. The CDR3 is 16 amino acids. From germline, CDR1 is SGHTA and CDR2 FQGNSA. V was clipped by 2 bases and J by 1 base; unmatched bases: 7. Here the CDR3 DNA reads TGTGCCAGCAGCTTATGGACTAGTTATTTCCAAGAGACCCAGTACTTC. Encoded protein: CASSLWTSYFQETQYF.

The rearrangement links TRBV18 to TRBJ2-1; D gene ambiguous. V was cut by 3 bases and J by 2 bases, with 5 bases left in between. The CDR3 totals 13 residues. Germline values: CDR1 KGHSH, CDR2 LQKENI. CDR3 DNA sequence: TGTGCCAGCTCACCTGACACCTACAATGAGCAGTTCTTC. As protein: CASSPDTYNEQFF.

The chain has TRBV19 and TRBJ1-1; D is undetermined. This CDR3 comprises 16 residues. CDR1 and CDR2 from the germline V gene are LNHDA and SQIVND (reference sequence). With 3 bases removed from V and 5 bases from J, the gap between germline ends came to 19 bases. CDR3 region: CASSMRVHRDITEAFF. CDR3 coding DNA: TGTGCCAGTAGTATGAGGGTACATCGTGATATAACTGAAGCTTTCTTT.

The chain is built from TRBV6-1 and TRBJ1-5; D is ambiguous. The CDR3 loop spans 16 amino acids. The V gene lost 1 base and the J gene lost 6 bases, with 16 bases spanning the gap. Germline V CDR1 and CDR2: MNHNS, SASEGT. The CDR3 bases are TGTGCCAGCAGTGAAGGGGGAGGGTCAGTAGGTCAGCCCCAGCATTTT. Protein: CASSEGGGSVGQPQHF.

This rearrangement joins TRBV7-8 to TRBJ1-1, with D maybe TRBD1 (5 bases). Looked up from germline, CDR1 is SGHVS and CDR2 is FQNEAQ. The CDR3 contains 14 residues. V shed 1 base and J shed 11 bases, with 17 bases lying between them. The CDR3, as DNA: TGTGCCAGCAGCTTAGAAGTGCGGGGGTGGATGGCTTTCTTT. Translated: CASSLEVRGWMAFF.

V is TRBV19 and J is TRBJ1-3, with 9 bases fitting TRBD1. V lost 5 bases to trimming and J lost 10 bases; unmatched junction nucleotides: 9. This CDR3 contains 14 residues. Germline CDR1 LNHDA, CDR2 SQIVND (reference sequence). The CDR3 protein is CASSAIGQGTTIYF. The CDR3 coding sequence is TGTGCCAGTAGTGCGATCGGACAGGGGACTACCATATATTTT.

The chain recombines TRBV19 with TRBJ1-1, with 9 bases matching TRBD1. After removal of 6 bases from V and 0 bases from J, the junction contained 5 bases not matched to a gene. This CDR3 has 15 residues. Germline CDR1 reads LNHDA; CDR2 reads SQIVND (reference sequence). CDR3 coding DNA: TGTGCCAGTAGGGGACAGGGTGTTATGAACACTGAAGCTTTCTTT. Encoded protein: CASRGQGVMNTEAFF.

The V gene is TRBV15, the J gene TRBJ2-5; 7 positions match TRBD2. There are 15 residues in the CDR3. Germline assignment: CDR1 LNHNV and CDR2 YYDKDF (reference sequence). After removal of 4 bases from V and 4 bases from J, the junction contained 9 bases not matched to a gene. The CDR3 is CATSTVAGVGETQYF. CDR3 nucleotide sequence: TGTGCCACCAGCACGGTGGCGGGGGTGGGAGAGACCCAGTACTTC.

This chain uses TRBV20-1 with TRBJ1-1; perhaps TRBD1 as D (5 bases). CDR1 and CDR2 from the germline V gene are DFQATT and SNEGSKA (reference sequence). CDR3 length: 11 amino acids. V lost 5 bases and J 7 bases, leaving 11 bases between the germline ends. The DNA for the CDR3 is TGCAGTGCTGGGAATCAGGGTGAAGCTTTCTTT. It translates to CSAGNQGEAFF.

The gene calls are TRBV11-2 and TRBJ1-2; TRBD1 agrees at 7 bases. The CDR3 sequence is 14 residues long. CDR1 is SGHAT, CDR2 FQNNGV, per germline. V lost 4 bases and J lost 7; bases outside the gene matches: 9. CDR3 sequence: CASSSYLTGSGYTF. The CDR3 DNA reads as TGTGCCAGCAGCTCCTACCTGACAGGGTCTGGCTACACCTTC.

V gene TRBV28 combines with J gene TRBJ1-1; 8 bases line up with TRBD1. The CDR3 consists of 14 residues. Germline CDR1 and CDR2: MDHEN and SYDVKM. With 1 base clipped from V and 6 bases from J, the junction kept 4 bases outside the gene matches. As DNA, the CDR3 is TGTGCCAGCAGTTTATATGACAGGGGTGCTGAAGCTTTCTTT. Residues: CASSLYDRGAEAFF.

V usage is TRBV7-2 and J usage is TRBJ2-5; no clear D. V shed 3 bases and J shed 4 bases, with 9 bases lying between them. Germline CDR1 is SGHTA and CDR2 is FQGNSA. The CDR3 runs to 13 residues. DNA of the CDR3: TGTGCCAGCAGCTTCGAGGCGGTAGAGACCCAGTACTTC. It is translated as CASSFEAVETQYF.

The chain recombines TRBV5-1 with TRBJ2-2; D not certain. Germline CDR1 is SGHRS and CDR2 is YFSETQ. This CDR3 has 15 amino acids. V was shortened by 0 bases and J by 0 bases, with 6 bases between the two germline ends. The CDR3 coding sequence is TGCGCCAGCAGCTTGGACTTTTCGAACACCGGGGAGCTGTTTTTT. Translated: CASSLDFSNTGELFF.

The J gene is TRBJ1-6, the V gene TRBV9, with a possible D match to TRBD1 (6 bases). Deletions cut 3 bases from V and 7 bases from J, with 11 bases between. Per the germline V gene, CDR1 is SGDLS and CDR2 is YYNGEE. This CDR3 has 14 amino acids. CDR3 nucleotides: TGTGCCAGCAGCGGCGGGGGGCTGAATTCACCCCTCCACTTT. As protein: CASSGGGLNSPLHF.

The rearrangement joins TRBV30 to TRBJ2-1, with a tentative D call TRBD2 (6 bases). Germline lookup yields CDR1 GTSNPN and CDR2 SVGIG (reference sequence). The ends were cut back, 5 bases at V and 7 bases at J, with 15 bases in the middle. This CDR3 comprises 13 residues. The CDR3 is CAWASTSHNEQFF. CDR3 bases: TGTGCCTGGGCCTCGACTAGTCATAATGAGCAGTTCTTC.